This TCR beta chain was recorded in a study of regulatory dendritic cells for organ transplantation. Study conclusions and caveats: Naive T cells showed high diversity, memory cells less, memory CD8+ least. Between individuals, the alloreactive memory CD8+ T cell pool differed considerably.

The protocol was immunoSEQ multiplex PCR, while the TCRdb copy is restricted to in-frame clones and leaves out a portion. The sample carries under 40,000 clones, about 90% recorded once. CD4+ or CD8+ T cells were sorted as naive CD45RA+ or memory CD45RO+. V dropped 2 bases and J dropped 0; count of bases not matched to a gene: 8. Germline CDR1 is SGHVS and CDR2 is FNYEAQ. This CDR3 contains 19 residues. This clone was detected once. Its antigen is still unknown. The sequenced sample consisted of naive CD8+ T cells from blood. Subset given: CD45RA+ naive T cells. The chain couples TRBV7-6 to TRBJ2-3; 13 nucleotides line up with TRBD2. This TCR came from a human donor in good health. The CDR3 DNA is TGTGCCAGCAGCTTAACTAGCGGGAGGGCCACGGGGAGCACAGATACGCAGTATTTT. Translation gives CASSLTSGRATGSTDTQYF.